This T cell receptor (beta chain) was recovered during a study of T cell repertoires in aging, cancer and after chemotherapy. Study results and limitations: The repertoire data cannot show anything about immunological memory following chemotherapy.

A mixed TRB-A/B primer pool amplified rearranged TRB by multiplex touch-down PCR. TCRdb called the multiplex PCR reads again in MiXCR, with one record for every CDR3 protein. Of 2,000 to 2,500 distinct CDR3 sequences in the sample, around a quarter were seen once. Germline V gene lookup returns CDR1 LGHNA and CDR2 YSLEER. V lost 1 base to trimming and J lost 0 bases, with 13 bases between them. The CDR3 spans 16 residues. Amplification of TCR beta used genomic DNA extracted from peripheral blood. By frequency in the sample, this clonotype is medium-sized. What it recognizes is unknown. What was sequenced was blood. The clonotype originates from a human donor with a solid tumor. This chain connects TRBV4-3 to TRBJ2-7, with D uncertain. CDR3 DNA: TGCGCCAGCAGCCAAGGTGAAGGTGAGAGCTCCTACGAGCAGTACTTC. Translating it yields CASSQGEGESSYEQYF.